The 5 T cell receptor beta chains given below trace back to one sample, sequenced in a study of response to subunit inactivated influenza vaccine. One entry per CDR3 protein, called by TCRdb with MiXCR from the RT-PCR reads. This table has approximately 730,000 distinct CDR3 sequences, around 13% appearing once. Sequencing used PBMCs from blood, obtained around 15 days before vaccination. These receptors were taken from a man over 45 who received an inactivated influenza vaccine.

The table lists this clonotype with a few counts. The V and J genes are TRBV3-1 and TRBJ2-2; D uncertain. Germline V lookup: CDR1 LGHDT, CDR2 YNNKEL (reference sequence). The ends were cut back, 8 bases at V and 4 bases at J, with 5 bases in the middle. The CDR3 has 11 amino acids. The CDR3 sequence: CASHSTGELFF. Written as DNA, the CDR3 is TGTGCCAGCCACTCCACCGGGGAGCTGTTTTTT.

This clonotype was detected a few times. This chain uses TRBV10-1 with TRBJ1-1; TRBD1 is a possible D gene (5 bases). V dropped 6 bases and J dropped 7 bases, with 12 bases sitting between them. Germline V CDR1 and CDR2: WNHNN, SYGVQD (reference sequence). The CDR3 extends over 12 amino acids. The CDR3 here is CASSLGRSEAFF. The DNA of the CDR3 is TGCGCCAGCAGCTTGGGACGAAGTGAAGCTTTCTTT.

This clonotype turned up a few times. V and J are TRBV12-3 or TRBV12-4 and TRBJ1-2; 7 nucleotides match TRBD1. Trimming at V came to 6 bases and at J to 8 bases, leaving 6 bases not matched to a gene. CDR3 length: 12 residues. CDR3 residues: CASSGQDGGYTF. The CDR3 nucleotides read TGTGCCAGCAGCGGACAGGATGGCGGCTACACCTTC.

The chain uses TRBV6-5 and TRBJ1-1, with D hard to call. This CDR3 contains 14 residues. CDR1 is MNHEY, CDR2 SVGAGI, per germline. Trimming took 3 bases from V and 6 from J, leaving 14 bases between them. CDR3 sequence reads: CASSYLDGNSEAFF. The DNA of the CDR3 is TGTGCCAGCAGTTATCTCGACGGTAACTCTGAAGCTTTCTTT.

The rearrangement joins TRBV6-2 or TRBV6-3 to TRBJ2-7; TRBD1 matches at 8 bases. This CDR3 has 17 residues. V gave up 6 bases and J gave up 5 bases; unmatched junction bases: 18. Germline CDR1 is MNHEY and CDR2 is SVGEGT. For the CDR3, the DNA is TGTGCCAGCAGAAAGAGTTGGGCCAGGGGGCGCTGGGACGAGCAGTACTTC. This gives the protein CASRKSWARGRWDEQYF.